The 26 T cell receptor beta chains in this list originate from one sample, sequenced in a study of blood T cells in healthy people across ages. Then a second PCR, running roughly 6 to 12 cycles, was carried out with a sample-barcoded 5' primer and a J-beta primer mix. TCRdb re-called the 5' RACE reads through MiXCR, storing one row per CDR3 protein. The sample includes fewer than 800,000 distinct CDR3 sequences, roughly 50% of them seen just once. Sequencing was carried out using blood. The receptors come from a woman in her sixties in good health.

The chain links TRBV20-1 to TRBJ2-1; D call uncertain. Germline CDR1 reads DFQATT; CDR2 reads SNEGSKA (reference sequence). Trimming cost V 3 bases and J 6 bases, with 18 bases left between them. The CDR3 covers 15 residues. CDR3 in amino acids: CSARKIELSANEQFF. The CDR3 DNA sequence: TGCAGTGCTAGGAAAATCGAGTTATCTGCCAATGAGCAGTTCTTC.

This clonotype was seen only a few times. J is TRBJ2-4 and V is TRBV7-2, with D possibly being TRBD1 (5 bases). The CDR3 is 14 amino acids. CDR1 SGHTA and CDR2 FQGNSA come from the germline V gene. The ends were cut back, 5 bases at V and 4 bases at J, with 12 bases in the middle. CDR3 protein: CASSVTGGKNIQYF. CDR3 coding DNA: TGTGCCAGCAGCGTTACAGGCGGAAAAAACATTCAGTACTTC.

The chain recombines TRBV28 with TRBJ2-3; weak D call: TRBD1 (6 bases). This CDR3 has 14 amino acids. Germline CDR1 is MDHEN and CDR2 is SYDVKM. V was shortened by 4 bases and J by 4 bases, with 12 bases between the two germline ends. The CDR3 spells CASSSPTGPDTQYF. In DNA, the CDR3 is TGTGCCAGCAGTTCCCCAACAGGGCCAGATACGCAGTATTTT.

The rearrangement links TRBV5-4 to TRBJ1-2, with D unresolved. Per germline, CDR1 SGHNT and CDR2 YYREEE (reference sequence). The germline V and J ends were trimmed by 4 bases and 3 bases, with 16 bases remaining between them. There are 15 residues in the CDR3. The CDR3 sequence is CASSHPNRAHYGYTF. DNA of the CDR3: TGTGCCAGCAGCCACCCTAATAGGGCCCACTATGGCTACACCTTC.

The chain recombines TRBV4-3 with TRBJ2-5; TRBD1 agrees at 7 bases. The CDR3 extends over 17 amino acids. With 2 bases clipped from V and 4 bases from J, the junction kept 13 bases outside the gene matches. CDR1 is LGHNA and CDR2 is YSLEER in the germline V gene. The CDR3 protein is CASSQKTGTEIGETQYF. The CDR3, as DNA: TGCGCCAGCAGCCAAAAGACCGGGACAGAGATCGGAGAGACCCAGTACTTC.

The chain employs TRBV29-1 and TRBJ2-1; weak D call: TRBD2 (6 bases). CDR1 is SQVTM and CDR2 is ANQGSEA in the germline V gene. Deletions cut 4 bases from V and 13 bases from J, with 20 bases between. The CDR3 is 13 amino acids. The CDR3 bases are TGCAGCGTTGTGAATCCCCCGGGAGAGGCCCAGTTCTTC. Translation: CSVVNPPGEAQFF.

The V and J genes are TRBV20-1 and TRBJ2-1, with TRBD2 identical over 8 bases. The V gene's germline CDR1 is DFQATT and CDR2 SNEGSKA (reference sequence). Losses at the gene ends were 0 bases for V and 2 bases for J; bases not matched to a gene: 3. CDR3 length: 15 residues. CDR3 DNA sequence: TGCAGTGCTAGAGATCTGCGGGAGGCCTACAATGAGCAGTTCTTC. Protein sequence: CSARDLREAYNEQFF.

The CDR3 reads CSARPTGLSDYGYTF. CDR3 sequence (DNA): TGCAGTGCTAGACCAACGGGCCTCTCTGACTATGGCTACACCTTC. This rearrangement joins TRBV20-1 to TRBJ1-2; D is unresolved. Germline V CDR1 and CDR2: DFQATT, SNEGSKA (reference sequence). Trimming removed 2 bases from V and 3 bases from J, with 16 bases in between. The CDR3 consists of 15 residues.

This clonotype has just a few counts. V and J are TRBV12-3 or TRBV12-4 and TRBJ2-5; TRBD2 matches at 8 bases. V was clipped by 4 bases and J by 2 bases; unmatched bases: 6. The CDR3 is made up of 15 amino acids. In DNA form, the CDR3 reads TGTGCCAGCAGTTCCGCGGGAGGCTGGCAAGAGACCCAGTACTTC. This encodes CASSSAGGWQETQYF.

The chain uses TRBV20-1 and TRBJ2-7; 7 bases agree with TRBD2. The V gene's germline CDR1 is DFQATT and CDR2 SNEGSKA (reference sequence). The CDR3 is 19 residues long. V shed 2 bases, J shed 7 bases, and the junction held 26 bases outside the gene matches. The CDR3 loop reads CSARTGLFLASGTNNEQYF. For the CDR3, the DNA is TGCAGTGCTAGAACTGGTTTGTTTTTGGCTAGCGGAACTAACAATGAGCAGTACTTC.

The rearrangement links TRBV20-1 to TRBJ2-3; the D is unclear. The CDR3 loop spans 13 amino acids. Trimming took 0 bases from V and 7 from J, leaving 11 bases between them. Germline CDR1 is DFQATT and CDR2 is SNEGSKA (reference sequence). The CDR3 DNA sequence: TGCAGTGCTAGAGATCGGGTCAAAAATACGCAGTATTTT. Residues: CSARDRVKNTQYF.

This clonotype came up a few times. The J gene is TRBJ1-5, the V gene TRBV2; 8 bases are a match to TRBD1. In germline, CDR1 is SNHLY, CDR2 FYNNEI. Trimming took 6 bases from V and 2 from J; bases not matched to a gene: 3. This CDR3 contains 14 residues. The CDR3 here is CASSGDRRNQPQHF. DNA for the CDR3: TGTGCCAGCAGCGGGGACAGGCGCAATCAGCCCCAGCATTTT.

This chain links TRBV29-1 with TRBJ2-4; a weak D match, TRBD1 (6 bases). Between the trimmed V and J ends, which lost 7 bases and 4 bases, there was a span of 14 bases. Germline CDR1 reads SQVTM; CDR2 reads ANQGSEA. The CDR3 loop spans 13 amino acids. As DNA, the CDR3 is TGCAGCGGCACCGGGACAACAAAAAACATTCAGTACTTC. It codes for CSGTGTTKNIQYF.

This clonotype appeared a few times. The chain carries TRBV20-1 and TRBJ2-7, with 10 bases that match TRBD2. The germline CDR1 and CDR2 sequences are DFQATT and SNEGSKA (reference sequence). The CDR3 loop spans 14 amino acids. V dropped 3 bases and J dropped 6; count of bases not matched to a gene: 8. CDR3 nucleotide sequence: TGCAGTGCTAGTAAGCGGGAGGGCCCTTGCGAGCAGTACTTC. Protein product: CSASKREGPCEQYF.

This clonotype was picked up a small number of times. The chain has TRBV20-1 and TRBJ2-7; D might be TRBD1 or TRBD2, each matching 6 bases. V was pared by 3 bases and J by 3 bases, with 15 bases between. From germline, CDR1 is DFQATT and CDR2 SNEGSKA (reference sequence). This CDR3 is 14 amino acids long. Written as DNA, the CDR3 is TGCAGTGCTAGGGAACCGGGGGCTTTCTACGAGCAGTACTTC. This codes for CSAREPGAFYEQYF.

The V call is TRBV28, the J call TRBJ2-5; D possibly corresponds to TRBD2 (6 bases). The V end lost 7 bases, the J end lost 6 bases, and 21 bases lay between the germline ends. This CDR3 is built from 15 residues. Germline CDR1 reads MDHEN; CDR2 reads SYDVKM. CDR3 DNA: TGTGCCAGCACCTCCGGGGGATCGTTATTAAAGACCCAGTACTTC. Protein: CASTSGGSLLKTQYF.

The genes are TRBV9 and TRBJ2-7; 9 bases are a match to TRBD1. There are 16 residues in the CDR3. V trimming: 0 bases; J trimming: 2 bases; junction bases outside the gene matches: 6. Germline V CDR1 and CDR2: SGDLS, YYNGEE. CDR3 loop: CASSVETGGMAYEQYF. The CDR3 nucleotides are TGTGCCAGCAGCGTAGAGACAGGGGGTATGGCCTACGAGCAGTACTTC.

The V and J genes are TRBV20-1 and TRBJ1-6; 8 nucleotides line up with TRBD1. CDR1 DFQATT and CDR2 SNEGSKA come from the germline V gene (reference sequence). The junction had 4 bases not matched to a gene; V was cut back by 1 base and J by 5 bases. The CDR3 is 15 residues long. The CDR3 DNA reads TGCAGTGCTAGAGGGGGGGACAGGAATAATTCACCCCTCCACTTT. This gives the protein CSARGGDRNNSPLHF.

The chain employs TRBV20-1 and TRBJ1-2, with D tentatively TRBD1 (6 bases). The length of the CDR3 is 12 residues. V gave up 3 bases and J gave up 8 bases, with 13 bases separating them. From germline, CDR1 is DFQATT and CDR2 SNEGSKA (reference sequence). CDR3 sequence: CSASQGKGGYTF. The CDR3 DNA is TGCAGTGCTAGCCAGGGGAAGGGAGGCTACACCTTC.

This clonotype was seen a handful of times. V and J are TRBV29-1 and TRBJ1-1; 7 bases line up with TRBD1. Germline CDR1 and CDR2: SQVTM and ANQGSEA. The CDR3 spans 12 residues. The CDR3 nucleotides read TGCAGTGCGAGGAGGGGGCTTACTGAAGCTTTCTTT. This translates into CSARRGLTEAFF.

V usage is TRBV7-9 and J usage is TRBJ1-3; maybe TRBD1 (6 bases). Trimming removed 3 bases at V and 4 bases at J, with 7 bases between. This CDR3 has 13 residues. Germline V gene lookup returns CDR1 SEHNR and CDR2 FQNEAQ (reference sequence). The CDR3 loop reads CASSFDRGNTIYF. CDR3 nucleotides: TGTGCCAGCAGCTTTGACAGGGGAAACACCATATATTTT.

The genes are TRBV14 and TRBJ1-1, with a weak D call TRBD1 (5 bases). Germline V lookup: CDR1 SGHDN, CDR2 FVKESK. Trimming removed 2 bases at V and 0 bases at J, with 13 bases between. This CDR3 comprises 16 residues. CDR3: CASSQRVTVMNTEAFF. CDR3 DNA: TGTGCCAGCAGCCAAAGGGTGACAGTTATGAACACTGAAGCTTTCTTT. The variable domain in full, completed from reference TRBV14 and TRBJ1-1, reads EAGVTQFPSHSVIEKGQTVTLRCDPISGHDNLYWYRRVMGKEIKFLLHFVKESKQDESGMPNNRFLAERTGGTYSTLKVQPAELEDSGVYFCASSQRVTVMNTEAFFGQGTRLTVV.

To note about this clonotype: The junction shows a germline mismatch at one end, possibly a read error. This chain uses TRBV12-3 or TRBV12-4 with TRBJ2-3; the D gene is possibly TRBD2 (6 bases). There are 15 residues in the CDR3. The CDR3 sequence: CAGSLGGVSTDAQYF. CDR3 nucleotide sequence: TGTGCCGGCAGTTTGGGCGGGGTCAGCACAGATGCGCAGTATTTT.

This sequence joins TRBV9 and TRBJ2-7; D is possibly TRBD1 (6 bases). The V gene's germline CDR1 is SGDLS and CDR2 YYNGEE. V lost 0 bases to trimming and J lost 6 bases, with 22 bases between them. The length of the CDR3 is 17 residues. The CDR3 nucleotides are TGTGCCAGCAGCGTAGGAGGGGGAGCGCCCTTTGGGGGCGAGCAGTACTTC. Translated: CASSVGGGAPFGGEQYF.

The chain carries TRBV20-1 and TRBJ2-1; no clear D. CDR3 size: 13 residues. Trimming pared 6 bases from V and 6 bases from J, leaving 15 bases between. Germline V CDR1 and CDR2: DFQATT, SNEGSKA (reference sequence). CDR3 protein: CSALTTPGNEQFF. The DNA for the CDR3 is TGCAGTGCCCTGACCACCCCGGGCAATGAGCAGTTCTTC.

The rearrangement uses TRBV7-2 and TRBJ1-4; D is ambiguous. CDR3 length: 14 residues. The V end lost 2 bases, the J end lost 8 bases, and 12 bases lay between the germline ends. Germline V gene data show CDR1 as SGHTA and CDR2 as FQGNSA. The CDR3, as DNA: TGTGCCAGCAGCTTACTCCACGGGGTGGAAAAACTGTTTTTT. This codes for CASSLLHGVEKLFF.